The 10 T cell receptor beta chains listed next were all sequenced from one sample in a study of T cells after somatic rescue of genetic block. The method was immunoSEQ multiplex PCR; TCRdb's version includes in-frame clones alone and lacks a portion of them. Of about 120,000 clones in the sample, around nine tenths are singletons; the top ten hold approximately 1.5%. The sequenced material came from peripheral blood mononuclear cells (PBMCs). The origin of the receptors is a woman younger than 30.

This clone showed up just a few times. The V call is TRBV2, the J call TRBJ1-2; 8 nucleotides agree with TRBD1. CDR3 length: 15 residues. Germline V gene data show CDR1 as SNHLY and CDR2 as FYNNEI. Unmatched junction bases numbered 10, after V lost 6 bases and J lost 4 bases. CDR3 amino acids: CASREQGGQFYGYTF. Written as DNA, the CDR3 is TGTGCCAGCAGAGAACAGGGGGGCCAATTCTATGGCTACACCTTC.

The rearrangement links TRBV28 to TRBJ1-1; perhaps TRBD1 as D (5 bases). The length of the CDR3 is 14 residues. V shed 5 bases and J shed 5 bases, with 15 bases lying between them. Germline V CDR1 and CDR2: MDHEN, SYDVKM. This CDR3 is CASSDGGRVTEAFF. The CDR3 nucleotides read TGTGCCAGCAGTGACGGAGGCAGGGTGACTGAAGCTTTCTTT.

The chain is built from TRBV6-1 and TRBJ1-5; perhaps TRBD1 as D (6 bases). The germline gives CDR1 MNHNS, CDR2 SASEGT. The ends were cut back, 7 bases at V and 8 bases at J, with 18 bases in the middle. CDR3 length: 14 residues. CDR3 nucleotide sequence: TGTGCCAGCATCTCAGGGGTCCCAGCGGAGCCCCAGCATTTT. Protein sequence: CASISGVPAEPQHF.

This chain uses TRBV6-1 with TRBJ1-2; 10 nucleotides align to TRBD1. V was clipped by 4 bases and J by 6 bases; unmatched bases: 2. Germline-derived CDR1 and CDR2 are MNHNS and SASEGT. CDR3 size: 13 residues. The chain's CDR3 is CASSAGTGDGYTF. CDR3 nucleotides: TGTGCCAGCAGTGCCGGGACAGGGGATGGCTACACCTTC.

The chain carries TRBV7-6 and TRBJ2-1, with D perhaps being TRBD1 or TRBD2 (5 bases each). The CDR3 is 11 residues long. Trimming stripped 5 bases from V and 16 bases from J, with 15 bases between. Germline V gene data show CDR1 as SGHVS and CDR2 as FNYEAQ. The CDR3 region is CASSQVGTGFF. The CDR3 DNA reads TGTGCCAGCAGCCAGGTCGGGACGGGATTCTTC.

The chain couples TRBV2 to TRBJ1-4, with a possible D match to TRBD1 (5 bases). Germline V gene sequence: CDR1 SNHLY, CDR2 FYNNEI. The CDR3 length is 15 residues. Trimming took 3 bases from V and 4 from J, leaving 12 bases between them. The CDR3 DNA follows: TGTGCCAGCAGTGATCGGGGCGCCGGTAATGAAAAACTGTTTTTT. Its protein is CASSDRGAGNEKLFF.

The V gene is TRBV15, the J gene TRBJ2-7; D is possibly TRBD1 (6 bases). Germline V gene lookup returns CDR1 LNHNV and CDR2 YYDKDF (reference sequence). Trimming shortened V by 1 base and J by 0 bases, and 10 bases separated the two germline ends. There are 15 residues in the CDR3. Here the CDR3 DNA reads TGTGCCACCAGCAGAGGACAGGCCAGCTCCTACGAGCAGTACTTC. It yields the protein CATSRGQASSYEQYF.

V usage is TRBV28 and J usage is TRBJ2-7; tentative D call: TRBD1 (5 bases). Germline V CDR1 and CDR2: MDHEN, SYDVKM. The CDR3 consists of 11 residues. Deletions cut 4 bases from V and 7 bases from J, with 8 bases between. CDR3 bases: TGTGCCAGCAGTTCAGGGAAGGAGCAGTACTTC. Translating it yields CASSSGKEQYF.

This clone has just one count. The rearrangement joins TRBV10-2 to TRBJ2-5; 12 bases fit TRBD2. Per the germline V gene, CDR1 is WSHSY and CDR2 is SAAADI. The length of the CDR3 is 14 residues. With 8 bases clipped from V and 4 bases from J, the junction kept 5 bases outside the gene matches. CDR3 amino acids: CASSSGGDGETQYF. The CDR3 DNA reads as TGCGCCAGCTCTAGCGGGGGGGATGGAGAGACCCAGTACTTC.

V is TRBV6-4 and J is TRBJ2-6; D gene uncertain. Germline V gene data show CDR1 as MRHNA and CDR2 as SNTAGT. The CDR3 has 17 amino acids. V gave up 5 bases and J gave up 0 bases, with 14 bases separating them. For the CDR3, the DNA is TGTGCCAGCAGTCCGCGTAGGACCAACTCTGGGGCCAACGTCCTGACTTTC. This translates into CASSPRRTNSGANVLTF.